One sample yielded the 15 T cell receptor beta chains listed below, sequenced in a study of cytomegalovirus exposure and HLA in healthy donors. PCR involved 60 Vbeta and 13 Jbeta primers. Libraries were prepared by immunoSEQ multiplex PCR; TCRdb keeps only in-frame clonotypes and omits some of them. This sample contains around 140,000 clones. Sequencing was performed on PBMCs. These receptors originate from a woman between 18 and 29 years old in good health and CMV-seronegative.

CDR3 in amino acids: CASSLGGTTYEQYF. The DNA for the CDR3 is TGCGCCAGCAGCTTAGGCGGCACGACCTACGAGCAGTACTTC. V gene TRBV5-1 combines with J gene TRBJ2-7; unclear D gene. The V end lost 2 bases, the J end lost 2 bases, and 11 bases lay between the germline ends. Germline loops: CDR1 SGHRS, CDR2 YFSETQ. There are 14 residues in the CDR3.

The J gene is TRBJ2-1, the V gene TRBV4-3; 11 bases agree with TRBD2. The germline V gene has CDR1 LGHNA and CDR2 YSLEER. The CDR3 runs 17 residues. Trimming at V came to 3 bases and at J to 3 bases, leaving 7 bases not matched to a gene. The CDR3 DNA reads TGCGCCAGCAGCCATCCTGAACTAGCGGGAGACTACAATGAGCAGTTCTTC. This translates into CASSHPELAGDYNEQFF.

The gene calls are TRBV4-1 and TRBJ2-3, with TRBD1 matching over 7 bases. The CDR3 runs 19 residues. Germline lookup yields CDR1 MGHRA and CDR2 YSYEKL. Trimming cost V 0 bases and J 3 bases; bases outside gene matches: 15. DNA for the CDR3: TGCGCCAGCAGCCAAGAGGCTACCACAGGGGTATTTGTGACAGATACGCAGTATTTT. The encoded protein is CASSQEATTGVFVTDTQYF.

Considering frequency, this clone is medium-sized. V gene TRBV6-1 combines with J gene TRBJ2-1, with TRBD2 matching over 10 bases. The CDR3 has 15 residues. Germline-derived CDR1 and CDR2 are MNHNS and SASEGT. After removal of 0 bases from V and 4 bases from J, the junction contained 0 bases not matched to a gene. The CDR3 DNA reads TGTGCCAGCAGTGAAGCAGCGGGAGGGTACAATGAGCAGTTCTTC. This gives the protein CASSEAAGGYNEQFF.

The chain combines TRBV11-2 with TRBJ2-2; D perhaps matches TRBD1 (5 bases). The CDR3 is 16 residues long. In germline, CDR1 is SGHAT, CDR2 FQNNGV. Trimming stripped 0 bases from V and 7 bases from J, with 15 bases between. Here the CDR3 DNA reads TGTGCCAGCAGCTTAGATCACCGGCAGGGCAGCGGGGAGCTGTTTTTT. It yields the protein CASSLDHRQGSGELFF.

This chain links TRBV7-9 with TRBJ1-6; weak D call: TRBD1 (5 bases). CDR1 is SEHNR, CDR2 FQNEAQ, per germline (reference sequence). The ends were cut back, 2 bases at V and 8 bases at J, with 16 bases in the middle. The CDR3 spans 16 residues. The CDR3 spells CASSLYGGRDDSPLHF. CDR3 coding DNA: TGTGCCAGCAGCTTATATGGTGGCAGGGATGATTCACCCCTCCACTTT.

The gene calls are TRBV6-1 and TRBJ1-1; 8 bases are shared with TRBD1. The germline CDR1 and CDR2 sequences are MNHNS and SASEGT. The CDR3 is 15 residues long. The trim removed 3 bases at V and 5 bases at J, leaving 8 bases unmatched. CDR3 amino acids: CASSEPTGVRTEAFF. In DNA, the CDR3 is TGTGCCAGCAGTGAGCCGACAGGGGTCAGGACTGAAGCTTTCTTT.

The V call is TRBV5-6, the J call TRBJ2-2; 9 nucleotides line up with TRBD1. Germline V CDR1 and CDR2: SGHDT, YYEEEE. V trimming: 0 bases; J trimming: 4 bases; junction bases outside the gene matches: 7. This CDR3 contains 17 residues. The DNA for the CDR3 is TGTGCCAGCAGCTTGGGGGGACAGGGAGGGAGCACCGGGGAGCTGTTTTTT. The encoded protein is CASSLGGQGGSTGELFF. The complete variable domain, with remaining parts taken from reference TRBV5-6 and TRBJ2-2, reads DAGVTQSPTHLIKTRGQQVTLRCSPKSGHDTVSWYQQALGQGPQFIFQYYEEEERQRGNFPDRFSGHQFPNYSSELNVNALLLGDSALYLCASSLGGQGGSTGELFFGEGSRLTVL.

The CDR3: CAWVGSPGRQYF. CDR3 DNA: TGTGCCTGGGTTGGGTCACCAGGTCGGCAGTACTTC. V gene TRBV30 combines with J gene TRBJ2-7; D gene unclear. The CDR3 sequence is 12 residues long. V lost 5 bases, J lost 9 bases, and 17 bases lay in between. Germline values: CDR1 GTSNPN, CDR2 SVGIG (reference sequence).

The chain combines TRBV7-9 with TRBJ1-6; weak D call: TRBD1 (5 bases). Looked up from germline, CDR1 is SEHNR and CDR2 is FQNEAQ (reference sequence). The germline V and J ends were trimmed by 6 bases and 0 bases, with 12 bases remaining between them. This CDR3 region has 16 residues. CDR3 amino acids: CASSNAGPSYNSPLHF. For the CDR3, the DNA is TGTGCCAGCAGTAATGCAGGGCCCTCCTATAATTCACCCCTCCACTTT.

The genes are TRBV4-1 and TRBJ2-5; tentatively, D is TRBD2 (6 bases). This CDR3 is built from 16 residues. V was pared by 0 bases and J by 5 bases, with 16 bases between. From germline, CDR1 is MGHRA and CDR2 YSYEKL. CDR3 coding DNA: TGCGCCAGCAGCCAAGATCAGACTAGATTTCGCGAGACCCAGTACTTC. This translates into CASSQDQTRFRETQYF.

The rearrangement joins TRBV5-1 to TRBJ2-1, with a tentative D call TRBD2 (6 bases). CDR3 length equals 16 residues. Germline CDR1 reads SGHRS; CDR2 reads YFSETQ. V lost 4 bases and J 4 bases, leaving 18 bases between the germline ends. The CDR3, as DNA: TGCGCCAGCAGCCCCGGCGGGACCCCGAGATACAATGAGCAGTTCTTC. Its translation is CASSPGGTPRYNEQFF.

The CDR3 DNA follows: TGTGCCAGCAGTCTCGGACAGGGCCGTGAAAAACTGTTTTTT. Translation gives CASSLGQGREKLFF. The chain combines TRBV6-5 with TRBJ1-4; 8 bases map to TRBD1. The V gene end was trimmed by 5 bases and the J gene end by 7 bases; junction bases not matched to a gene: 6. Germline CDR1 is MNHEY and CDR2 is SVGAGI. The CDR3 contains 14 residues.

Comments on this clone: At one end the junction does not follow the germline gene, possibly because of a read error. The V gene is TRBV7-7, the J gene TRBJ2-1; 11 nucleotides agree with TRBD2. The CDR3 has 16 amino acids. CDR1 is SSHAT and CDR2 is FNYEAQ in the germline V gene (reference sequence). The CDR3 coding sequence is TGTGCTAGCAGCTTAGCGCCGGGACTAGCGGTAAATGAGCAGTTCTTC. The encoded protein is CASSLAPGLAVNEQFF.

The chain joins TRBV30 to TRBJ2-3, with TRBD1 identical over 9 bases. J gave up 3 bases and V 3 bases, and 7 bases lay outside the gene matches. The V gene's germline CDR1 is GTSNPN and CDR2 SVGIG (reference sequence). The CDR3 is 15 amino acids. The CDR3 DNA is TGTGCCTGGAGCGACAGGGGGGGTCCGACAGATACGCAGTATTTT. Its translation: CAWSDRGGPTDTQYF.